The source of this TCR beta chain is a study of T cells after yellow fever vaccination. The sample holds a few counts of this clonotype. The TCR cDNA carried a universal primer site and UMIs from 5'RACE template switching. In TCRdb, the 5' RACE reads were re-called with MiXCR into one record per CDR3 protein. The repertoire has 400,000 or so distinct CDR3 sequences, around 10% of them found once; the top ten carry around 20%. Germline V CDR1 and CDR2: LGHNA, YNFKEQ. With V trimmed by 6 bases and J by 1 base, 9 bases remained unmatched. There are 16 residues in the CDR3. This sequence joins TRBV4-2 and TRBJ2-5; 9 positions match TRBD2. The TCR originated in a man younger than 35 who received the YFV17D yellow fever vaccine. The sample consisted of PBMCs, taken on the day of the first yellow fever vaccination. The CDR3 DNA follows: TGTGCCAGCAGGGTCCGGTCTAGCGGGGTCCAAGAGACCCAGTACTTC. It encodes CASRVRSSGVQETQYF.